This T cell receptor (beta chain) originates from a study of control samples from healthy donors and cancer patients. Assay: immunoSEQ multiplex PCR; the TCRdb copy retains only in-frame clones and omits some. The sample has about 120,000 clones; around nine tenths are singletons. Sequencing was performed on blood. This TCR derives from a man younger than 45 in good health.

The CDR3 region is CASSGTGGKGTQYF. For the CDR3, the DNA is TGTGCCAGTAGCGGGACAGGGGGAAAGGGGACCCAGTACTTC. This chain links TRBV19 with TRBJ2-5, with TRBD1 matching over 11 bases. The CDR3 extends over 14 amino acids. Losses at the gene ends were 6 bases for V and 7 bases for J; bases not matched to a gene: 7. Germline V CDR1 and CDR2: LNHDA, SQIVND (reference sequence).